This T cell receptor beta chain was recorded in a study of shared clonotypes between healthy human individuals. Splitting of each subset's genomic DNA was done evenly across several immunoSEQ plates. TCRdb's copy holds only in-frame clones and misses some; the assay was immunoSEQ multiplex PCR. The repertoire holds about 670,000 clones, with more than 70% as singletons. V was clipped by 5 bases and J by 4 bases; unmatched bases: 2. Germline loops: CDR1 SQVTM, CDR2 ANQGSEA. The CDR3 runs to 12 residues. About this clone itself: Its cognate antigen is unknown.

From CD4+ cells came CD45RA+ naive and CD45RA-negative memory subsets. Regarding the study as a whole: Large depth notwithstanding, sorted-subset sequencing proved incomplete by rarefaction.

The TCR originated in a woman aged 25 to 39 in good health. The chain is built from TRBV29-1 and TRBJ1-3, with 7 bases matching TRBD1. Sequencing was done on a sample of memory CD4+ T cells sorted from blood. The sample's subset: CD45RA-negative fraction. CDR3 sequence: CSVTGDGNTIYF. DNA for the CDR3: TGCAGCGTTACAGGGGACGGAAACACCATATATTTT. Complete variable domain (other parts from reference TRBV29-1 and TRBJ1-3): SAVISQKPSRDICQRGTSLTIQCQVDSQVTMMFWYRQQPGQSLTLIATANQGSEATYESGFVIDKFPISRPNLTFSTLTVSNMSPEDSSIYLCSVTGDGNTIYFGEGSWLTVV.